The 9 T cell receptor beta chains listed next were all sequenced from one sample in a study of blood T cells in healthy people across ages. The second PCR ran about 6 to 12 cycles with a sample-barcoded 5' primer and J-beta primers. One entry per CDR3 protein results from TCRdb running MiXCR on the 5' RACE reads. The top ten hold more than 35% of the sample, which has 600,000 to 650,000 distinct CDR3 sequences, under 70% seen once. Sequenced material: blood. The receptors were gathered from a man between 60 and 70 years old in good health.

The genes are TRBV9 and TRBJ2-1; D ambiguous. Germline loops: CDR1 SGDLS, CDR2 YYNGEE. The CDR3 totals 13 residues. Trimming removed 3 bases at V and 8 bases at J, with 12 bases between. CDR3 nucleotides: TGTGCCAGCAGCGGGGCTCGTGGGGATGAGCAGTTCTTC. It is translated as CASSGARGDEQFF.

The gene calls are TRBV14 and TRBJ2-4, with D possibly being TRBD1 (6 bases). The CDR3 runs 17 residues. Germline values: CDR1 SGHDN, CDR2 FVKESK. Trimming shortened V by 1 base and J by 2 bases, and 15 bases separated the two germline ends. The CDR3 DNA sequence: TGTGCCAGCAGCCAAGGTCACACAGGGCGGACCAAAAACATTCAGTACTTC. Its protein product is CASSQGHTGRTKNIQYF.

This chain joins TRBV20-1 and TRBJ2-7; a weak D match, TRBD1 (6 bases). This CDR3 has 13 residues. The V gene's germline CDR1 is DFQATT and CDR2 SNEGSKA (reference sequence). V dropped 6 bases and J dropped 5 bases, with 17 bases sitting between them. The CDR3 sequence is CSARGGSGDEQYF. Written as DNA, the CDR3 is TGCAGTGCCCGGGGCGGTTCAGGGGACGAGCAGTACTTC.

This chain uses TRBV5-1 with TRBJ2-5; no firm D call. The germline V gene has CDR1 SGHRS and CDR2 YFSETQ. The CDR3 is made up of 15 amino acids. The V end lost 0 bases, the J end lost 4 bases, and 13 bases lay between the germline ends. CDR3 nucleotide sequence: TGCGCCAGCAGCTTGGAGGGTCTAGGAAGAGAGACCCAGTACTTC. Encoded protein: CASSLEGLGRETQYF.

The chain employs TRBV29-1 and TRBJ1-2; D is possibly TRBD1 (6 bases). In germline, CDR1 is SQVTM, CDR2 ANQGSEA. V was shortened by 4 bases and J by 0 bases, with 6 bases between the two germline ends. This CDR3 region has 12 residues. Here the CDR3 DNA reads TGCAGCGTTGGACAGGCTAACTATGGCTACACCTTC. Protein: CSVGQANYGYTF.

The V call is TRBV19, the J call TRBJ2-2; D gene unclear. V was clipped by 4 bases and J by 1 base, with 7 bases between them. The CDR3 extends over 14 amino acids. Per the germline V gene, CDR1 is LNHDA and CDR2 is SQIVND (reference sequence). For the CDR3, the DNA is TGTGCCAGTAGTACCAACAGGAACACCGGGGAGCTGTTTTTT. Its translation: CASSTNRNTGELFF.

The V call is TRBV12-3 or TRBV12-4, the J call TRBJ2-4; D ambiguous. The DNA end is more similar to TRBJ2-7, so the J call may be wrong. This CDR3 comprises 15 residues. The CDR3 loop reads CASSLGPGSFHEQYF. The CDR3 DNA reads TGTGCCAGCAGTTTAGGTCCGGGTTCGTTCCACGAGCAGTACTTC.

The chain joins TRBV29-1 to TRBJ2-5; the D is unclear. V was clipped by 6 bases and J by 2 bases, with 13 bases between them. This CDR3 has 13 residues. CDR1 and CDR2 from the germline V gene are SQVTM and ANQGSEA. CDR3 in amino acids: CSVALTGQETQYF. The DNA of the CDR3 is TGCAGCGTCGCCTTGACGGGTCAAGAGACCCAGTACTTC.

Only a few counts were recorded for this clonotype. CDR3 in amino acids: CASSSPRQTPYNEQFF. CDR3 nucleotides: TGTGCCAGCAGTTCACCCCGACAGACCCCCTACAATGAGCAGTTCTTC. J is TRBJ2-1 and V is TRBV6-2 or TRBV6-3; D may be TRBD1 (5 bases). Germline V gene data show CDR1 as MNHEY and CDR2 as SVGEGT. The V end was cut by 4 bases, the J end by 2 bases, with 15 bases between. This CDR3 has 16 residues.